A selection of T cell receptor beta chains follows, all from one sample in a study of CD8 T cells in Susac syndrome. TCRdb processed the immunoSEQ multiplex PCR reads anew with MiXCR; each CDR3 protein has one entry. This sample has some 120,000 distinct CDR3 sequences, with around 94% found just once. The sequenced sample was CD4+ T cells from PBMCs. The origin of the receptors is a human donor with multiple sclerosis. CDR3s include the opening cysteine and the closing phenylalanine or tryptophan. Each record gives: J gene, V gene, clone size, D gene, CDR3 DNA, CDR3 protein. The D gene is left open where the match is weak. The listing skips clone size in some rows; elsewhere it reads once, few, many or a size class.

TRBJ1-1 | TRBV30 | once | . | TGTGCCTGGAGTGGGAGGGACACTGAAGCTTTCTTT | CAWSGRDTEAFF
TRBJ1-1 | TRBV5-4 | . | . | TGTGCCAGCAGCACCGGGATGGGGCTGAACACTGAAGCTTTCTTT | CASSTGMGLNTEAFF
TRBJ1-1 | TRBV7-9 | . | . | TGTGCCAGCAGCTTAAATCGTCAGAACACTGAAGCTTTCTTT | CASSLNRQNTEAFF
TRBJ2-1 | TRBV7-3 | . | . | TGTGCCAGCAGCTTAAATCAGAGGGCCAACTACAATGAGCAGTTCTTC | CASSLNQRANYNEQFF
TRBJ2-2 | TRBV6-6 | . | TRBD2 | TGTGCCAGCTGGCTGGCGGGGGGGAACACCGGGGAGCTGTTTTTT | CASWLAGGNTGELFF
TRBJ1-2 | TRBV19 | . | . | TGTGCCAGTAGTACGACAGTCTATGGCTACACCTTC | CASSTTVYGYTF
TRBJ2-3 | TRBV6-5 | . | . | TGTGCCAGCAGTTATTCGCGACTCCTAACAGATACGCAGTATTTT | CASSYSRLLTDTQYF
TRBJ1-1 | TRBV7-9 | . | . | TGTGCCAGCAGCTTAGTAGCGGGGGCTACGATGGGGAACACTGAAGCTTTCTTT | CASSLVAGATMGNTEAFF
TRBJ1-1 | TRBV30 | . | . | TGTGCCTGGAGTATCGGACAGTTAGGATATGAAGCTTTCTTT | CAWSIGQLGYEAFF
TRBJ2-7 | TRBV4-3 | . | TRBD2 | TGCGCCAGCAGCCAACGACTAGCCCCAGTAGACGAGCAGTACTTC | CASSQRLAPVDEQYF
TRBJ1-4 | TRBV25-1 | . | . | TGTGCCAGCAGAGGCCCAGGGGCCACTAATGAAAAACTGTTTTTT | CASRGPGATNEKLFF
TRBJ2-3 | TRBV11-2 | . | . | TGTGCCAGCAGTCTCGGAGATACGCAGTATTTT | CASSLGDTQYF
TRBJ1-6 | TRBV2 | . | . | TGTGCCAGCAGTGTAAATGGGGGAGATTCACCCCTCCACTTT | CASSVNGGDSPLHF
TRBJ2-2 | TRBV5-1 | once | . | TGCGCCAGCAGCCCAAATCCGGTCGGCGGGGAGCTGTTTTTT | CASSPNPVGGELFF
TRBJ1-2 | TRBV7-9 | . | TRBD1 | TGTGCCAGCAGCCCGGACAGGCGAGGAGGCTACACCTTC | CASSPDRRGGYTF
TRBJ1-1 | TRBV7-2 | . | TRBD1 | TGTGCCAGCAGGGGGGGAGGGGGCGTAGCTGAAGCTTTCTTT | CASRGGGGVAEAFF
TRBJ1-4 | TRBV7-9 | . | . | TGTGCCAGCACCGTAAATGAAAAACTGTTTTTT | CASTVNEKLFF
TRBJ1-5 | TRBV30 | . | TRBD1 | TGTGCCTGGAGTGCCCCGAATGGTGGACAGGGAGGATATAGCAATCAGCCCCAGCATTTT | CAWSAPNGGQGGYSNQPQHF
TRBJ1-1 | TRBV7-2 | once | TRBD1 | TGTGCCAGCAGCCCACTCGGACAGGTGAACACTGAAGCTTTCTTT | CASSPLGQVNTEAFF
TRBJ1-1 | TRBV5-1 | . | . | TGCGCCAGCAGCTTCCAGGTTGGGCCTGAAGCTTTCTTT | CASSFQVGPEAFF
TRBJ1-1 | TRBV29-1 | . | . | TGCAGCGTGGGTATCGCTTTCTTT | CSVGIAFF
TRBJ1-4 | TRBV18 | . | . | TGTGCCAGCTCACCAGTCGAAAGGGGGGGAACCGAAAAACTGTTTTTT | CASSPVERGGTEKLFF
TRBJ2-2 | TRBV20-1 | . | . | TGCAGTGCCCAGGCAGGGGCCGCGAACACCGGGGAGCTGTTTTTT | CSAQAGAANTGELFF
TRBJ1-6 | TRBV12-3/TRBV12-4 | . | . | TGTGCCAGCAGAGGGGACGGCCTCTCACCCCTCCACTTT | CASRGDGLSPLHF
TRBJ2-1 | TRBV5-4 | . | . | TGTGCCAGCAGCTTGGGTAGTTCTAGGCTAGGTGAGCAGTTCTTC | CASSLGSSRLGEQFF
TRBJ2-3 | TRBV18 | few | . | TGTGCCAGCTCACCTGCCGGAGAAGATACGCAGTATTTT | CASSPAGEDTQYF
TRBJ2-3 | TRBV7-2 | . | TRBD2 | TGTGCCAGCAGCGTGGAGCGGGGGGCTAGGGTTTTCGGAGATACGCAGTATTTT | CASSVERGARVFGDTQYF
TRBJ2-7 | TRBV6-1 | . | TRBD2 | TGTGCCAGCAGGGCAACTAGCGGGAGCCGCCCTGGACTCTACGAGCAGTACTTC | CASRATSGSRPGLYEQYF
TRBJ2-7 | TRBV15 | . | . | TGTGCCACCAGCAGAGATATGGGGTACGAGCAGTACTTC | CATSRDMGYEQYF
TRBJ2-2 | TRBV19 | . | TRBD1 | TGTGCCAGTAGCCGGGACAGGGGGCTTTCCGGGGAGCTGTTTTTT | CASSRDRGLSGELFF
TRBJ1-2 | TRBV6-1 | . | . | TGTGCCAGCAGTGAACGTATGCAGGGCGGCTACACCTTC | CASSERMQGGYTF
TRBJ1-2 | TRBV29-1 | . | TRBD1 | TGCAGCGTGGCCAGACAGGGACCCTTAGGGGGCTACACCTTC | CSVARQGPLGGYTF
TRBJ2-1 | TRBV7-9 | . | TRBD1 | TGTGCCAGCAGCTTAGGGAGGGACAGGGGGCGAGATGAGCAGTTCTTC | CASSLGRDRGRDEQFF
TRBJ1-2 | TRBV29-1 | once | . | TGCAGCGTTGAAGAGCCGAGGAGGTTCCATGGCTACACCTTC | CSVEEPRRFHGYTF
TRBJ1-1 | TRBV19 | . | . | TGTGCCAGTATGATCGACACTGAAGCTTTCTTT | CASMIDTEAFF
TRBJ2-7 | TRBV30 | once | . | TGTGCGAGGGAGGGGGGACGCCACGAGCAGTACTTC | CAREGGRHEQYF
TRBJ1-1 | TRBV6-5 | . | TRBD1 | TGTGCCAGCAGTTACTTACCCGGACAGGGTGAAGCTTTCTTT | CASSYLPGQGEAFF
TRBJ1-5 | TRBV12-3/TRBV12-4 | . | . | TGTGCCAGCAGTGAATTCAGCAGGCAGCCCCAGCATTTT | CASSEFSRQPQHF
TRBJ2-2 | TRBV19 | once | . | TGTGCCAGTAGGCCGGGACCAGTGAACACCGGGGAGCTGTTTTTT | CASRPGPVNTGELFF